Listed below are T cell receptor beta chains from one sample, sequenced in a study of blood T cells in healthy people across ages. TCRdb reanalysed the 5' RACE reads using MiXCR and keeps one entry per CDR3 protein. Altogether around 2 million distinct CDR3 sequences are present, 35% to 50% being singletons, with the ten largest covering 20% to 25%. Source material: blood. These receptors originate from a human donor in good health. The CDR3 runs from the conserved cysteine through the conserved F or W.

CSASPWGQAGTEAFF	TRBV20-1	TRBJ1-1
CAWNGGSGGIIADTQYF	TRBV30	TRBJ2-3
CASSLDTGRDTEAFF	TRBV5-1	TRBJ1-1
CASSLGQGRGSPLHF	TRBV3-1	TRBJ1-6
CASSLNGGTKNIQYF	TRBV7-8	TRBJ2-4
CASSESGGGYGYTF	TRBV25-1	TRBJ1-2
CASSPGLAGGHQETQYF	TRBV6-2/TRBV6-3	TRBJ2-5
CASSPHIGAAFF	TRBV7-8	TRBJ1-1
CASSRNLAGGPQFSYEQYF	TRBV4-3	TRBJ2-7
CASSVGRGTQYF	TRBV9	TRBJ2-3
CASSLEFRRHPPSFYGYTF	TRBV7-2	TRBJ1-2
CASSGGTGYRRAFF	TRBV7-2	TRBJ1-1
CSVAGGDSNGYTF	TRBV29-1	TRBJ1-2
CASSLVPDGTSNEKLFF	TRBV5-1	TRBJ1-4
CASSRTGREAGANVLTF	TRBV5-1	TRBJ2-6